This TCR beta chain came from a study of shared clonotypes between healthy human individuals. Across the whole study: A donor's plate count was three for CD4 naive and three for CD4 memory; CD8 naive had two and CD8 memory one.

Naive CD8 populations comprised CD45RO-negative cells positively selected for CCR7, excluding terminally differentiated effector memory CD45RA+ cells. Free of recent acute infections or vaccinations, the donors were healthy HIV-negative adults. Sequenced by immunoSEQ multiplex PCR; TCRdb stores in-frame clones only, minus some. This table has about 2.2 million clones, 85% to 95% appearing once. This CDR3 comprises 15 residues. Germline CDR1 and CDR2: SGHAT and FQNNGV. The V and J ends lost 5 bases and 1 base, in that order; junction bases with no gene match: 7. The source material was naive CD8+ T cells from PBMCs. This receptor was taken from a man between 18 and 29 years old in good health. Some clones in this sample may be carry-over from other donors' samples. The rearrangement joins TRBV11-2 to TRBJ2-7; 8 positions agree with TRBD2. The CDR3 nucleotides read TGTGCCAGCAGCAGCCCCGGGACTAGATCCTACGAGCAGTACTTC. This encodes CASSSPGTRSYEQYF.